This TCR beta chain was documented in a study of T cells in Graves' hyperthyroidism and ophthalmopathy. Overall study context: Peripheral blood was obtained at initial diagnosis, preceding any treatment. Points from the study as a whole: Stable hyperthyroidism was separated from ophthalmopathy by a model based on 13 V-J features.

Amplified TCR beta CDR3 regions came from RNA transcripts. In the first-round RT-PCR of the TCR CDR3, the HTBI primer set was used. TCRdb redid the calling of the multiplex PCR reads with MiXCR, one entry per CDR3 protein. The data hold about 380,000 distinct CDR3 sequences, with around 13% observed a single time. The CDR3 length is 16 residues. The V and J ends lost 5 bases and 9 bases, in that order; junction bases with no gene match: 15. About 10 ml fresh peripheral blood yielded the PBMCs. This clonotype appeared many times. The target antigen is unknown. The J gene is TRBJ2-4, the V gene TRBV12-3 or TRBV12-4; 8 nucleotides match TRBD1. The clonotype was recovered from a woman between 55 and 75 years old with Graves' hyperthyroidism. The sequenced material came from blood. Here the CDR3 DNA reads TGTGCCAGCAGTCCACGTCGATCTGCGGACAGGGCCATTCAGTACTTC. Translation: CASSPRRSADRAIQYF.